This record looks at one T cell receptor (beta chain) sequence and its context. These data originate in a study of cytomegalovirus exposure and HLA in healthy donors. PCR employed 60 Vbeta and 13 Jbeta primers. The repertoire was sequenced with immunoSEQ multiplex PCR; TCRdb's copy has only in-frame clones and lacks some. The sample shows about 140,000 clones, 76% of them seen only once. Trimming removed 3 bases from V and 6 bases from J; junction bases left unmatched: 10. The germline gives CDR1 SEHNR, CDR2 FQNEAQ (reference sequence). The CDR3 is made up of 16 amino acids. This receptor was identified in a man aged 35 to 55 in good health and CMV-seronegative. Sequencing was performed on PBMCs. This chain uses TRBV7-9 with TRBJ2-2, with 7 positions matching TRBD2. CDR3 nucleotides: TGTGCCAGCAGCTTGCCAGGACTAGTCGGGGCCGGGGAGCTGTTTTTT. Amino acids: CASSLPGLVGAGELFF.